The rows below give T cell receptor beta chains drawn from one sample of a study of T cells of healthy individuals. MiXCR, run by TCRdb on the 5' RACE reads, gives a single entry per CDR3 protein. The table records approximately 58,000 distinct CDR3 sequences, about 15% of them present only once. These receptors came from a human donor in good health. CDR3s include the opening cysteine and the closing phenylalanine or tryptophan. Fields, in order: J gene, V gene, D gene, CDR3 protein. A D gene is named only where the DNA matches it firmly.

TRBJ2-7 | TRBV7-8 | - | CASSSVRDPPYEQYF
TRBJ1-2 | TRBV7-9 | - | CASSFRAGQGYGYTF
TRBJ1-1 | TRBV27 | - | CASSAVRDPYWRTEAFF
TRBJ2-7 | TRBV18 | - | CASSRGDYEQYF
TRBJ1-1 | TRBV20-1 | - | CSAPYGGEAFF
TRBJ2-5 | TRBV20-1 | - | CSAHAETQYF
TRBJ2-2 | TRBV24-1 | TRBD2 | CATSDYQTSGENTGELFF
TRBJ1-3 | TRBV18 | TRBD1 | CASSPRGTDSGNTIYF
TRBJ1-1 | TRBV4-3 | - | CASSQDASMNTEAFF
TRBJ2-7 | TRBV6-5 | TRBD2 | CASSTGGGPYEQYF
TRBJ1-4 | TRBV4-1 | TRBD1 | CASSQGTGEKLFF
TRBJ1-1 | TRBV2 | - | CASIFFLGTEAFF
TRBJ1-2 | TRBV20-1 | - | CSARDPRTYGYTF
TRBJ2-3 | TRBV5-6 | - | CASSLWSNTDTQYF
TRBJ2-7 | TRBV29-1 | - | CSVEDGSNEQYF
TRBJ1-5 | TRBV12-3/TRBV12-4 | TRBD1 | CASRNTGGSQPQHF
TRBJ2-1 | TRBV5-6 | - | CASSFRDLAIEQFF
TRBJ1-6 | TRBV7-2 | TRBD1 | CASSQNRGKNSPLHF
TRBJ1-4 | TRBV7-6 | - | CASSRDRNEKLFF
TRBJ2-1 | TRBV20-1 | - | CSARAPAHEQFF
TRBJ1-6 | TRBV5-5 | - | CASSFLEQGSPLHF
TRBJ1-2 | TRBV6-2/TRBV6-3 | - | CASNPRTLLGYTF
TRBJ1-2 | TRBV5-1 | - | CASSSMPTASGYTF
TRBJ2-7 | TRBV25-1 | TRBD1 | CASTMTGAPLEQYF
TRBJ2-7 | TRBV21-1 | - | CASSKGEMGSRSCEQYF